These 8 T cell receptor beta chains share one sample of origin, sequenced in a study of beta chain features in type 1 diabetes. TCRB transcripts that were expressed got sequenced, as all of the isolated RNA had been reverse transcribed. This table comes from immunoSEQ multiplex PCR, and its TCRdb copy is limited to in-frame clones, with some not included. The top ten hold over 2% of the sample, which has approximately 170,000 clones, approximately 9.1% seen once. The sample taken for sequencing was central memory CD4+ T cells from blood. The receptor source for this set is a woman aged 18-29 years in good health.

The chain carries TRBV14 and TRBJ2-7, with 9 bases matching TRBD2. Germline CDR1 reads SGHDN; CDR2 reads FVKESK. V trimming: 4 bases; J trimming: 0 bases; junction bases outside the gene matches: 10. This CDR3 region has 17 residues. The chain's CDR3 is CASSPLKIAGASYEQYF. The DNA of the CDR3 is TGTGCCAGCAGCCCCCTAAAAATAGCGGGAGCCTCCTACGAGCAGTACTTC.

The J gene is TRBJ1-5, the V gene TRBV5-1, with D possibly being TRBD1 (6 bases). The CDR3 is 14 residues long. V lost 1 base and J lost 7, with 12 bases in between. Germline CDR1 and CDR2: SGHRS and YFSETQ. The CDR3, as DNA: TGCGCCAGCAGCTTGAACGGGGGGCCCCAGCCCCAGCATTTT. Translated: CASSLNGGPQPQHF.

This clone has just a few counts. The rearrangement joins TRBV28 to TRBJ1-2, with D unclear. Germline V gene data show CDR1 as MDHEN and CDR2 as SYDVKM. Trimming shortened V by 2 bases and J by 5 bases, and 9 bases separated the two germline ends. The CDR3 length is 13 residues. Here the CDR3 DNA reads TGTGCCAGCAGTTTAAGCCCTTGGTATGGCTACACCTTC. Its protein product is CASSLSPWYGYTF.

This clone was observed at least ten times. J is TRBJ2-7 and V is TRBV9, with D maybe TRBD2 (6 bases). The CDR3 totals 14 residues. Germline lookup yields CDR1 SGDLS and CDR2 YYNGEE. V was trimmed by 0 bases and J by 6 bases, leaving 13 bases between them. The CDR3 nucleotides are TGTGCCAGCAGCGTAGGCCGGGAGTTGCTCGAGCAGTACTTC. Its translation: CASSVGRELLEQYF.

J is TRBJ1-2 and V is TRBV5-6; 9 positions agree with TRBD1. In germline, CDR1 is SGHDT, CDR2 YYEEEE. CDR3 length equals 14 residues. J was trimmed by 2 bases and V by 4 bases; bases with no gene match: 3. CDR3 sequence reads: CASSPDRGNYGYTF. The CDR3 DNA sequence: TGTGCCAGCAGCCCCGACAGGGGGAACTATGGCTACACCTTC.

This clone occurred a few times. The chain links TRBV30 to TRBJ2-3; 7 bases align to TRBD1. Germline V gene sequence: CDR1 GTSNPN, CDR2 SVGIG (reference sequence). The CDR3 runs 15 residues. V was pared by 5 bases and J by 2 bases, with 10 bases of the junction left unmatched. Here the CDR3 DNA reads TGTGCCTGGGATACCGGGACAGCACACACAGATACGCAGTATTTT. Its translation is CAWDTGTAHTDTQYF.

The V gene is TRBV30, the J gene TRBJ1-5, with TRBD1 as a possible D gene (6 bases). Germline CDR1 GTSNPN, CDR2 SVGIG (reference sequence). This CDR3 has 11 residues. The germline V and J ends were trimmed by 8 bases and 1 base, with 6 bases remaining between them. The CDR3 protein is CATGSNQPQHF. The CDR3 bases are TGTGCCACAGGGAGCAATCAGCCCCAGCATTTT.

In its sample, this clone was seen a few times. The genes are TRBV6-5 and TRBJ2-5; D not certain. CDR3 length: 14 residues. Trimming left V 3 bases short and J 7 bases short, with 15 bases between. Germline loops: CDR1 MNHEY, CDR2 SVGAGI. The CDR3 DNA follows: TGTGCCAGCAGTTATAACGAGCAAAGTGGGACCCAGTACTTC. Translated: CASSYNEQSGTQYF.